Listed below are T cell receptor beta chains from one sample, sequenced in a study of beta chain features in type 1 diabetes. Produced via immunoSEQ multiplex PCR; TCRdb's table is partial and in-frame only. Of around 180,000 clones in the sample, approximately 13% were seen once. Sequencing used central memory CD4+ T cells from blood. The receptors were sampled from a woman in her late teens or twenties in good health. The CDR3 runs from the conserved cysteine through the conserved F or W. Fields, in order: D gene, J gene, V gene, clone size, CDR3 DNA, CDR3 protein. D genes are given only for firm matches. Size is omitted from some rows. Given values are once, few, many or a class for expanded clones.

D: TRBD1; J: TRBJ1-2; V: TRBV29-1; size: -; DNA: TGCAGCGTTGAGGGTAGGGGGCGCAACTATGGCTACACCTTC; CDR3: CSVEGRGRNYGYTF
D: -; J: TRBJ1-1; V: TRBV15; size: few; DNA: TGTGCCACCAGCAGAAATTACATGCAGGAAGCTTTCTTT; CDR3: CATSRNYMQEAFF
D: -; J: TRBJ1-4; V: TRBV5-6; size: few; DNA: TGTGCCAGCAGCTTCCAGGCCCTCTCGGGGTATGAAAAACTGTTTTTT; CDR3: CASSFQALSGYEKLFF
D: -; J: TRBJ2-2; V: TRBV28; size: many; DNA: TGTGCCAGCAGTTTGGGGGGGAACACCGGGGAGCTGTTTTTT; CDR3: CASSLGGNTGELFF
D: TRBD1; J: TRBJ2-7; V: TRBV7-2; size: few; DNA: TGTGCCAGCAGCTTAGCGCCGGGACAGTCCTACGAGCAGTACTTC; CDR3: CASSLAPGQSYEQYF
D: TRBD2; J: TRBJ2-1; V: TRBV11-1; size: few; DNA: TGTGCCAGCCTCGGACAAAGACTAGCGGGTGACAGCTCCTACAATGAGCAGTTCTTC; CDR3: CASLGQRLAGDSSYNEQFF
D: -; J: TRBJ2-7; V: TRBV20-1; size: -; DNA: TGCAGTGCTAGCCAATTCTACGAGCAGTACTTC; CDR3: CSASQFYEQYF
D: TRBD2; J: TRBJ2-1; V: TRBV11-2; size: few; DNA: TGTGCCAGCAGCTCACAACGGGGGGGCAATGAGCAGTTCTTC; CDR3: CASSSQRGGNEQFF
D: -; J: TRBJ2-3; V: TRBV5-6; size: -; DNA: TGTGCCAGCAGCTATCCAGTGCGGAGAGATACGCAGTATTTT; CDR3: CASSYPVRRDTQYF
D: TRBD1; J: TRBJ2-1; V: TRBV18; size: -; DNA: TGTGCCAGCTCACCGGGACAGGGTGGGAATGAGCAGTTCTTC; CDR3: CASSPGQGGNEQFF
D: TRBD1; J: TRBJ1-2; V: TRBV29-1; size: -; DNA: TGCAGCGTTGAGATTCGGGGACAGGGGATACTTCGTTATGGCTACACCTTC; CDR3: CSVEIRGQGILRYGYTF
D: TRBD1; J: TRBJ1-5; V: TRBV7-9; size: few; DNA: TGTGCCAGCAGCTTCGGACAGGGAGGCAATCAGCCCCAGCATTTT; CDR3: CASSFGQGGNQPQHF
D: TRBD1; J: TRBJ1-5; V: TRBV18; size: -; DNA: TGTGCCAGCTCAGAGGGACAGGGTGATCCCCAGCATTTT; CDR3: CASSEGQGDPQHF
D: TRBD1; J: TRBJ2-3; V: TRBV18; size: few; DNA: TGTGCCAGCTCATACGGACAGGGCCGCACAGATACGCAGTATTTT; CDR3: CASSYGQGRTDTQYF
D: -; J: TRBJ1-2; V: TRBV30; size: few; DNA: TGTGCCTGGAGTTCCTTCGGGGGAGCTAACTATGGCTACACCTTC; CDR3: CAWSSFGGANYGYTF
D: -; J: TRBJ2-1; V: TRBV29-1; size: -; DNA: TGCAGCACCAATACAGGGTCCTACAATGAGCAGTTCTTC; CDR3: CSTNTGSYNEQFF
D: -; J: TRBJ2-7; V: TRBV5-4; size: -; DNA: TGTGCCAGCAGCTTGGCAGGGGGAGGCCCTGCCTACGAGCAGTACTTC; CDR3: CASSLAGGGPAYEQYF
D: TRBD2; J: TRBJ2-1; V: TRBV5-1; size: few; DNA: TGCGCCAGCAGCTGGGGACTAGCGGGACCGGGGGAGCAGTTCTTC; CDR3: CASSWGLAGPGEQFF
D: -; J: TRBJ1-1; V: TRBV15; size: -; DNA: TGTGCCACCAGCAGATCAGTGAACACTGAAGCTTTCTTT; CDR3: CATSRSVNTEAFF
D: TRBD1; J: TRBJ1-1; V: TRBV27; size: few; DNA: TGTGCCAGCAGTTTATCGCCAGGGGACAGGGGAAGAGGAACTGAAGCTTTCTTT; CDR3: CASSLSPGDRGRGTEAFF
D: -; J: TRBJ1-5; V: TRBV7-9; size: -; DNA: TGTGCCAGCAGCCCTATGGGGGGGACCAACAATCAGCCCCAGCATTTT; CDR3: CASSPMGGTNNQPQHF
D: TRBD1; J: TRBJ2-5; V: TRBV11-2; size: -; DNA: TGTGCCAGCAGCTCATACAGGGGGCGAGGAGAGACCCAGTACTTC; CDR3: CASSSYRGRGETQYF
D: TRBD1; J: TRBJ1-5; V: TRBV28; size: -; DNA: TGTGCCAGCAGGTTCGGGACAGGGAACAATCAGCCCCAGCATTTT; CDR3: CASRFGTGNNQPQHF
D: TRBD2; J: TRBJ2-7; V: TRBV4-2; size: few; DNA: TGTGCCAGCAGCCAGCCGGGGACTAGCGGGAACTACGAGCAGTACTTC; CDR3: CASSQPGTSGNYEQYF
D: TRBD1; J: TRBJ1-5; V: TRBV18; size: -; DNA: TGTGCCAGCTCACCCTCAACAGGGGGTGGCAATCAGCCCCAGCATTTT; CDR3: CASSPSTGGGNQPQHF
D: -; J: TRBJ1-1; V: TRBV7-9; size: -; DNA: TGTGCCAGCAGTTTGACAGCAAACACTGAAGCTTTCTTT; CDR3: CASSLTANTEAFF
D: -; J: TRBJ1-1; V: TRBV14; size: few; DNA: TGTGCCAGCAGCCAAGATCCAGGGTGGGACACTGAAGCTTTCTTT; CDR3: CASSQDPGWDTEAFF
D: -; J: TRBJ2-1; V: TRBV7-8; size: few; DNA: TGTGCCAGCAGCTCGTCGAGCGGGCAACTGTCGTGGGAGCAGTTCTTC; CDR3: CASSSSSGQLSWEQFF
D: TRBD2; J: TRBJ2-1; V: TRBV9; size: few; DNA: TGTGCCAGCAGCGCGCGAGGGACTAGCGGGAATAATGAGCAGTTCTTC; CDR3: CASSARGTSGNNEQFF
D: -; J: TRBJ2-7; V: TRBV7-2; size: few; DNA: TGTGCCAGCAGCTTGTCCCCGAACAGGGACCTTGAGCAGTACTTC; CDR3: CASSLSPNRDLEQYF
D: TRBD1; J: TRBJ1-1; V: TRBV14; size: -; DNA: TGTGCCAGCAGCCCGACAGGGGGGGTCGCTGAAGCTTTCTTT; CDR3: CASSPTGGVAEAFF
D: TRBD1; J: TRBJ1-1; V: TRBV7-7; size: -; DNA: TGTGCTAGCAGCTTCGACAGGGAGGCTGAAGCTTTCTTT; CDR3: CASSFDREAEAFF
D: TRBD2; J: TRBJ2-3; V: TRBV7-3; size: few; DNA: TGTGCCAGCAGCCTCGGACTAGCGGGAGTAAAGACAGATACGCAGTATTTT; CDR3: CASSLGLAGVKTDTQYF
D: -; J: TRBJ1-2; V: TRBV28; size: few; DNA: TGTGCCAGCAGTTTATGGGGGCGCGATGGCTACACCTTC; CDR3: CASSLWGRDGYTF
D: -; J: TRBJ2-5; V: TRBV11-3; size: few; DNA: TGTGCCAGCAGCTCGGACAACCAAGAGACCCAGTACTTC; CDR3: CASSSDNQETQYF
D: TRBD2; J: TRBJ2-7; V: TRBV29-1; size: -; DNA: TGCAGCGCCGGGACTAGCGGGAAGTACGAGCAGTACTTC; CDR3: CSAGTSGKYEQYF
D: TRBD1; J: TRBJ1-5; V: TRBV28; size: few; DNA: TGTGCCAGCAGTAGCGGGACAGGGCGACCCCAGCCCCAGCATTTT; CDR3: CASSSGTGRPQPQHF
D: TRBD2; J: TRBJ2-1; V: TRBV18; size: -; DNA: TGTGCCAGCTCAAAGCGGGAGTCCTACAATGAGCAGTTCTTC; CDR3: CASSKRESYNEQFF
D: TRBD2; J: TRBJ2-2; V: TRBV5-1; size: few; DNA: TGCGCCAGCAGCTACCCTAGCGGGAACACCGGGGAGCTGTTTTTT; CDR3: CASSYPSGNTGELFF
D: -; J: TRBJ2-7; V: TRBV28; size: -; DNA: TGTGCCAGCCTCGGACGGGGATACGAGCAGTACTTC; CDR3: CASLGRGYEQYF
D: TRBD1; J: TRBJ1-2; V: TRBV15; size: few; DNA: TGTGCCACCAGCCGGGACAGGGGGCGCGGAGGCTACACCTTC; CDR3: CATSRDRGRGGYTF
D: -; J: TRBJ2-5; V: TRBV7-8; size: -; DNA: TGTGCCAGCAGCTTCACGGGAGTACGAGAGACCCAGTACTTC; CDR3: CASSFTGVRETQYF
D: TRBD1; J: TRBJ1-2; V: TRBV7-9; size: few; DNA: TGTGCCAGCAGCTGGGACAGGGCTGGCTACACCTTC; CDR3: CASSWDRAGYTF
D: TRBD1; J: TRBJ1-1; V: TRBV5-5; size: -; DNA: TGTGCCAGCAGCTTCAGGGGGCTGAACACTGAAGCTTTCTTT; CDR3: CASSFRGLNTEAFF
D: TRBD1; J: TRBJ1-2; V: TRBV29-1; size: few; DNA: TGCAGCGTTGGGGACAGCTATGGCTACACCTTC; CDR3: CSVGDSYGYTF
D: -; J: TRBJ1-4; V: TRBV6-1; size: few; DNA: TGTGCCAGCAGTGAAGACAGGGCCGCAAAACTGTTTTTT; CDR3: CASSEDRAAKLFF
D: -; J: TRBJ2-1; V: TRBV4-3; size: -; DNA: TGCGCCAGCAGCCAAGATTTAGGGGATGAGCAGTTCTTC; CDR3: CASSQDLGDEQFF
D: -; J: TRBJ2-4; V: TRBV27; size: -; DNA: TGTGCCAGCAGCTCGGGGGTCAGGGCCAAAAACATTCAGTACTTC; CDR3: CASSSGVRAKNIQYF
D: -; J: TRBJ1-2; V: TRBV5-4; size: few; DNA: TGTGCCAGCAGCTTGAAACACAGCTATGGCTACACCTTC; CDR3: CASSLKHSYGYTF
D: TRBD1; J: TRBJ2-7; V: TRBV4-1; size: few; DNA: TGCGCCAGCAGCCAAGACAGGGGGCGCGACGAGCAGTACTTC; CDR3: CASSQDRGRDEQYF
D: TRBD1; J: TRBJ2-7; V: TRBV10-3; size: -; DNA: TGTGCCATCAGGGGGCAGGGGGTTGACGAGCAGTACTTC; CDR3: CAIRGQGVDEQYF
D: -; J: TRBJ2-3; V: TRBV4-1; size: -; DNA: TGCGCCAGCAGCCCGTCAGGGCGGCTATTCACAGATACGCAGTATTTT; CDR3: CASSPSGRLFTDTQYF
D: -; J: TRBJ2-2; V: TRBV7-2; size: many; DNA: TGTGCCAGCAGCTTATTTACAGGGTCCGGGGAGCTGTTTTTT; CDR3: CASSLFTGSGELFF
D: -; J: TRBJ2-7; V: TRBV25-1; size: -; DNA: TGTGCCAGCAGTGAATCGTTGGGGAGTTATGTAGAGCAGTACTTC; CDR3: CASSESLGSYVEQYF